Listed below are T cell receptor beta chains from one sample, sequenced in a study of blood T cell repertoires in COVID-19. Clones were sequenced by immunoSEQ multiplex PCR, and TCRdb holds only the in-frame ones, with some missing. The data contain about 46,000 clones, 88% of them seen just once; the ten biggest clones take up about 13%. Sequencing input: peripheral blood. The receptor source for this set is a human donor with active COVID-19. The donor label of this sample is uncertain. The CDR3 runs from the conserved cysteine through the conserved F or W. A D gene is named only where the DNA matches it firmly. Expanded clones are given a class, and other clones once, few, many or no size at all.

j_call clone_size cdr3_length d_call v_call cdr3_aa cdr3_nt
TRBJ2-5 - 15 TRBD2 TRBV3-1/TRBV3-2 CATRLAGGPEETQYF TGTGCCACCAGACTAGCGGGGGGGCCGGAGGAGACCCAGTACTTC
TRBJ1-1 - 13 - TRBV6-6 CASSPQGYTEAFF TGTGCCAGCAGCCCACAGGGCTACACTGAAGCTTTCTTT
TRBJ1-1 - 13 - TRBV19 CASSILRSGEAFF TGTGCCAGTAGTATCCTCCGCAGCGGTGAAGCTTTCTTT
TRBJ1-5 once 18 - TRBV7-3 CASSLTQVFKGVDQPQHF TGTGCCAGCAGCTTAACCCAGGTCTTTAAGGGGGTGGACCAGCCCCAGCATTTT
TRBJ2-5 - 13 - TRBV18 CASSLGDQETQYF TGTGCCAGCTCACTCGGGGACCAAGAGACCCAGTACTTC
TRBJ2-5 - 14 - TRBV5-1 CASSFDSGQETQYF TGCGCCAGCAGCTTCGATAGCGGCCAAGAGACCCAGTACTTC
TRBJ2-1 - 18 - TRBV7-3 CASSLSSGVGFSYNEQFF TGTGCCAGCAGCTTAAGTTCAGGGGTGGGATTCTCCTACAATGAGCAGTTCTTC
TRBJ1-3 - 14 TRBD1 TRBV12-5 CASGPTGAGNTIYF TGTGCTAGTGGTCCGACAGGGGCAGGAAACACCATATATTTT
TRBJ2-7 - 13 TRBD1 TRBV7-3 CASSSRPGGEQYF TGTGCCAGCAGCTCACGGCCAGGGGGCGAGCAGTACTTC
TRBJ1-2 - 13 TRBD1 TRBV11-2 CASSLGQGNGYTF TGTGCCAGCAGCTTAGGACAGGGGAACGGCTACACCTTC